What follows is one T cell receptor (beta chain) and its context. The target antigen is unknown. The same CDR3 also results from other DNA sequences found in this sample. The CDR3 has 15 amino acids. V trimming: 0 bases; J trimming: 2 bases; junction bases outside the gene matches: 2. Germline loops: CDR1 SGHRS, CDR2 YFSETQ. The data originate from a study of shared clonotypes between healthy human individuals. On the study more broadly: Donor ages ranged 18 to 49 years: a couple of women, a few men.

The data were produced by immunoSEQ multiplex PCR, yet TCRdb's version contains in-frame clones alone and is incomplete. The sample comprises about 980,000 clones, roughly 72% of which are singletons, and about 1.5% rests with the top ten. Findings and caveats of the study: The researchers took only blood, and tissue repertoires probably look different.

This receptor was identified in a man aged 18 to 29 in good health. This chain links TRBV5-1 with TRBJ1-5, with TRBD1 matching over 7 bases. The sequencing input was memory CD4+ T cells sorted from blood. Specified subset: CD45RA-negative fraction. The DNA of the CDR3 is TGCGCCAGCAGCTTGGACGGGACAGGCAATCAGCCCCAGCATTTT. It specifies CASSLDGTGNQPQHF.